This TCR beta chain was identified during a study of blood T cell repertoires in COVID-19. Germline V gene sequence: CDR1 LNHDA, CDR2 SQIVND (reference sequence). V was clipped by 8 bases and J by 0 bases, with 7 bases between them. CDR3 size: 12 residues. Profiling relied on immunoSEQ multiplex PCR, and the TCRdb table lists in-frame clones only, not all of them. The sample gives some 120,000 clones, about 91% of which show up once; 0.88% is in the top ten. The specimen was peripheral blood. The genes are TRBV19 and TRBJ2-5; D gene ambiguous. The sequence was collected from a woman in her forties or fifties with active or convalescent COVID-19. The CDR3 DNA is TGTGCCAGTTCCCGGGACCAAGAGACCCAGTACTTC. It codes for CASSRDQETQYF.